The 10 T cell receptor beta chains below were found in one sample sequenced in a study of blood T cell repertoires in COVID-19. Sequencing was performed with immunoSEQ multiplex PCR; in TCRdb, only in-frame clones are kept and a portion is missing. The repertoire holds around 300,000 clones, with approximately 90% as singletons. Specimen: peripheral blood. The receptors were sampled from a middle-aged woman with acute or convalescent COVID-19.

This chain connects TRBV29-1 to TRBJ1-1, with 12 bases matching TRBD1. J lost 11 bases, V lost 6 bases, and 7 bases had no gene match. CDR1 and CDR2 from the germline V gene are SQVTM and ANQGSEA. The length of the CDR3 is 12 residues. The CDR3 DNA reads as TGCAGCGTGGGGGGACAGGGGGCTATGGCTTTCTTT. This encodes CSVGGQGAMAFF.

The CDR3 protein is CASTKGALATNEKLFF. The DNA for the CDR3 is TGTGCCAGCACGAAGGGAGCTCTTGCAACTAATGAAAAACTGTTTTTT. The chain recombines TRBV2 with TRBJ1-4; D call uncertain. Germline loops: CDR1 SNHLY, CDR2 FYNNEI. Trimming removed 7 bases at V and 0 bases at J, with 15 bases between. The CDR3 runs to 16 residues.

CDR3 nucleotides: TGCGCCAGCAGCCCTATAAGGGGTGGCTACACCTTC. Translated: CASSPIRGGYTF. V usage is TRBV5-1 and J usage is TRBJ1-2; D might be TRBD1 (5 bases). The germline V and J ends were trimmed by 4 bases and 7 bases, with 11 bases remaining between them. The CDR3 extends over 12 amino acids. Germline V CDR1 and CDR2: SGHRS, YFSETQ.

The chain has TRBV7-2 and TRBJ1-1; weak D call: TRBD1 (5 bases). Trimming removed 6 bases at V and 8 bases at J, with 16 bases between. The CDR3 spans 13 residues. CDR1 is SGHTA and CDR2 is FQGNSA in the germline V gene. As DNA, the CDR3 is TGTGCCAGCAGACATGGCGGGGGTACAGAAGCTTTCTTT. Residues: CASRHGGGTEAFF. Full variable domain (remainder filled in from reference TRBV7-2 and TRBJ1-1): GAGVSQSPSNKVTEKGKDVELRCDPISGHTALYWYRQSLGQGLEFLIYFQGNSAPDKSGLPSDRFSAERTGGSVSTLTIQRTQQEDSAVYLCASRHGGGTEAFFGQGTRLTVV.

The chain combines TRBV30 with TRBJ2-6; no clear D gene. The CDR3 covers 14 residues. CDR1 is GTSNPN and CDR2 is SVGIG in the germline V gene (reference sequence). The V end was cut by 3 bases, the J end by 2 bases, with 8 bases between. The CDR3: CAWSVEAGANVLTF. The CDR3 DNA sequence: TGTGCCTGGAGCGTCGAGGCTGGGGCCAACGTCCTGACTTTC.

J is TRBJ1-6 and V is TRBV9; D call uncertain. The CDR3 totals 12 residues. CDR1 is SGDLS, CDR2 YYNGEE, per germline. The V and J ends lost 2 bases and 10 bases respectively, with 7 bases between them. CDR3 sequence (DNA): TGTGCCAGCAGCGTGGGCCAATCACCCCTCCACTTT. It specifies CASSVGQSPLHF.

The chain couples TRBV2 to TRBJ2-5; D possibly corresponds to TRBD1 (5 bases). From germline, CDR1 is SNHLY and CDR2 FYNNEI. This CDR3 spans 14 amino acids. The V end was cut by 5 bases, the J end by 3 bases, with 13 bases between. CDR3 DNA sequence: TGTGCCAGCAGTCCCCAGGGTCTTAAAGAGACCCAGTACTTC. The encoded protein is CASSPQGLKETQYF.

The chain is built from TRBV18 and TRBJ1-1; 8 bases are a match to TRBD1. Germline lookup yields CDR1 KGHSH and CDR2 LQKENI. V lost 2 bases, J lost 3 bases, and 8 bases stayed unmatched. This CDR3 spans 16 amino acids. CDR3 in amino acids: CASSPTQQGGYTEAFF. The CDR3 DNA is TGTGCCAGCTCACCAACTCAACAGGGGGGTTACACTGAAGCTTTCTTT.

This clone has only one observation. The rearrangement links TRBV7-3 to TRBJ2-1, with 12 bases identical to TRBD2. Germline V gene lookup returns CDR1 SGHTA and CDR2 FQGTGA. The V and J ends lost 4 bases and 7 bases, in that order; junction bases with no gene match: 5. CDR3 length equals 15 residues. The CDR3 loop is CASSSSGGAFNEQFF. Here the CDR3 DNA reads TGTGCCAGCAGCTCTAGCGGGGGGGCATTTAATGAGCAGTTCTTC.

The chain links TRBV12-3 or TRBV12-4 to TRBJ2-3, with D unclear. This CDR3 spans 12 amino acids. The V end lost 7 bases, the J end lost 5 bases, and 10 bases lay between the germline ends. CDR3 nucleotide sequence: TGTGCCAGCACTCAACTCCGAGATACGCAGTATTTT. It specifies CASTQLRDTQYF.